The T cell receptor beta chain under discussion was sequenced for a study of beta chain features in type 1 diabetes. Study-level results: Moderately but significantly shorter TCRB CDR3s were found in Type 1 diabetes patients in all four CD4+ subsets. The influence of HLA type on TCRB rearrangement stayed undetermined.

On this clone itself: The antigen is not known.

CDR1 is LNHDA and CDR2 is SQIVND in the germline V gene (reference sequence). The CDR3 sequence is 13 residues long. V lost 0 bases to trimming and J lost 7 bases, with 9 bases between them. Of the isolated RNA, all was reverse transcribed, and so the sequenced material was expressed TCRB transcripts. It was found that naive, central memory and regulatory T cell samples averaged approximately 3.6 million reads. Measured with immunoSEQ multiplex PCR; TCRdb has only the in-frame clones, and not every one. This sample has about 240,000 clones, with approximately 15% found just once. The chain employs TRBV19 and TRBJ2-5; D is uncertain. This clonotype originated in a man aged 25 to 40 with type 1 diabetes. The specimen was naive CD4+ T cells from blood. The CDR3 DNA is TGTGCCAGTAGTATAGAAATGGTCGGGACCCAGTACTTC. Protein product: CASSIEMVGTQYF.